This TCR beta chain is drawn from a study of blood T cell repertoires in COVID-19. Study background: Spain, Italy and the United States supplied samples that represented acute and convalescent COVID-19.

Measured with immunoSEQ multiplex PCR; TCRdb has only the in-frame clones, and not every one. The repertoire includes 150,000 to 160,000 clones, about four fifths of them detected once, and approximately 0.5% sits in the top ten. J gave up 4 bases and V 2 bases, and 5 bases lay outside the gene matches. The CDR3 loop spans 15 amino acids. The V gene's germline CDR1 is SGDLS and CDR2 YYNGEE. Sequenced material: peripheral blood. The receptor's source is a man aged 60 to 75 with acute or convalescent COVID-19. This chain uses TRBV9 with TRBJ1-4; 7 bases fit TRBD1. CDR3 in amino acids: CASSVTGVINEKLFF. Written as DNA, the CDR3 is TGTGCCAGCAGCGTTACAGGGGTGATTAATGAAAAACTGTTTTTT.